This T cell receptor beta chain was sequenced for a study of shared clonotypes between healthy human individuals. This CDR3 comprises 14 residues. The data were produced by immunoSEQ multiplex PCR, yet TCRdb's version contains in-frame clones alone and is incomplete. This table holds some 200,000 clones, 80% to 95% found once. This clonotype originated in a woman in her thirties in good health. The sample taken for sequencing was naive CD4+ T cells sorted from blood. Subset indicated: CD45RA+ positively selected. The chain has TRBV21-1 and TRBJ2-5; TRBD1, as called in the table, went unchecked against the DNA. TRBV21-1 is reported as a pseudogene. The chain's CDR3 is CASSTPTRDREQYF. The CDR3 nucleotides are TGTGCCAGCAGCACCCCAACCCGAGACAGGGAGCAGTACTTC.